The present entry profiles one T cell receptor beta chain with its context. This specimen comes from a study of technical replicates of blood from a handful of donors. The assay was immunoSEQ multiplex PCR, and TCRdb's table has in-frame clones only and misses some. This sample yields almost 90,000 clones, of which roughly 94% are seen a single time; 0.34% belongs to the top ten. V lost 0 bases and J lost 2, with 12 bases in between. The CDR3 is 16 amino acids. Germline V gives CDR1 LNHNV, CDR2 YYDKDF (reference sequence). V gene TRBV15 combines with J gene TRBJ2-3; D is possibly TRBD1 (6 bases). Material: T cells isolated from PBMCs. The receptor's source is a human donor in good health. CDR3: CATSRDLDRTTDTQYF. In nucleotides, the CDR3 is TGTGCCACCAGCAGAGATTTGGACAGAACCACAGATACGCAGTATTTT.